This TCR beta chain was recovered during a study of PD-1 blockade in classical Hodgkin lymphoma. This clone was observed a few times. CDR3 length: 13 amino acids. Germline V gives CDR1 SGDLS, CDR2 YYNGEE. Trimming shortened V by 0 bases and J by 3 bases, and 6 bases separated the two germline ends. Stated time point: cycle 4 day 1 (C4D1), after 6 weeks of nivolumab. Every patient relapsed after autologous stem cell transplantation, and brentuximab vedotin exposure varied. TCRdb keeps only in-frame clones here, not all; method: immunoSEQ multiplex PCR. The repertoire holds tens of thousands of clones, with roughly nine tenths as singletons.

This chain links TRBV9 with TRBJ1-1; D remains unclear. This clonotype originated in a human donor with classical Hodgkin lymphoma. The material sequenced was peripheral blood mononuclear cells (PBMCs), taken before the fourth cycle of nivolumab. CDR3 DNA: TGTGCCAGCAGCGTAGGACCTTACACTGAAGCTTTCTTT. It translates to CASSVGPYTEAFF.